A selection of T cell receptor beta chains follows, all from one sample in a study of cytomegalovirus exposure and HLA in healthy donors. The repertoire was sequenced with immunoSEQ multiplex PCR; TCRdb's copy has only in-frame clones and lacks some. The sample carries about 130,000 clones, about 74% recorded once. The sequenced material came from PBMCs. These receptors originate from a man aged 18 to 30 in good health and CMV-seropositive. Each CDR3 is given with its conserved first and last residue. A D gene is named only where the DNA matches it firmly. Only part of the rows carry a size: once, few, many, or a class if the clone is expanded.

>14|TRBJ2-3|once|TRBV4-2|TRBD2
CASRLAGSTDTQYF
TGTGCCAGCAGGTTAGCGGGAAGCACAGATACGCAGTATTTT
>17|TRBJ2-7|-|TRBV11-2|-
CASSFVGDSSSSYEQYF
TGTGCCAGCAGCTTTGTGGGTGACAGTAGTAGCTCCTACGAGCAGTACTTC
>11|TRBJ2-3|-|TRBV27|TRBD2
CAVGGTDTQYF
TGTGCAGTGGGAGGGACAGATACGCAGTATTTT
>16|TRBJ1-1|once|TRBV30|TRBD1
CAWRPGQRYPNTEAFF
TGTGCCTGGAGACCGGGACAGAGATACCCAAACACTGAAGCTTTCTTT
>16|TRBJ2-7|few|TRBV4-1|-
CASSQGWELYSYEQYF
TGCGCCAGCAGCCAAGGTTGGGAGCTATACTCCTACGAGCAGTACTTC
>14|TRBJ1-2|-|TRBV5-4|TRBD1
CASSGQGIENGYTF
TGTGCCAGCAGCGGACAGGGGATTGAAAATGGCTACACCTTC
>14|TRBJ2-1|-|TRBV5-4|-
CASSESGRYNEQFF
TGCGCCAGCAGCGAAAGCGGGCGCTACAATGAGCAGTTCTTC
>12|TRBJ2-7|once|TRBV14|-
CASSGPSYGQYF
TGTGCCAGCAGCGGGCCTAGCTACGGGCAGTACTTC
>14|TRBJ2-7|-|TRBV28|-
CASSFVGDPYEQYF
TGTGCCAGCAGCTTTGTAGGGGATCCGTACGAGCAGTACTTC
>13|TRBJ1-6|-|TRBV6-4|-
CASSMKQGSPLHF
TGTGCCAGCAGTATGAAACAGGGTTCACCCCTCCACTTT
>14|TRBJ2-7|-|TRBV2|TRBD2
CASVAGPMSYEQYF
TGTGCCAGCGTAGCGGGGCCCATGTCCTACGAGCAGTACTTC
>14|TRBJ2-2|-|TRBV7-2|-
CLTTVSTNTGELFF
TGCCTTACTACGGTCTCTACGAACACCGGGGAGCTGTTTTTT
>11|TRBJ2-3|-|TRBV20-1|TRBD1
CSALGQGRQYF
TGCAGTGCTCTCGGACAGGGGAGGCAGTATTTT
>14|TRBJ1-1|-|TRBV14|TRBD1
CASGGTGGYTEAFF
TGTGCCAGCGGGGGGACAGGGGGATACACTGAAGCTTTCTTT
>15|TRBJ1-1|-|TRBV18|TRBD1
CASSETKQGSTEAFF
TGTGCCAGCTCGGAAACGAAACAGGGGTCCACTGAAGCTTTCTTT
>14|TRBJ1-2|-|TRBV29-1|-
CSVEDGLRGLGYTF
TGCAGCGTTGAAGATGGTTTGAGGGGGTTAGGCTACACCTTC